This TCR beta chain originates from a study of blood T cell repertoires in COVID-19. About the research overall: Samples came from the United States, Italy and Spain, spanning acute and convalescent COVID-19. PBMCs, B-cell-depleted T cells, or T cells were the source of the cDNA or gDNA that made up the material.

Looked up from germline, CDR1 is SGHTA and CDR2 is FQGNSA. This CDR3 is 15 amino acids long. The junction had 11 bases not matched to a gene; V was cut back by 3 bases and J by 9 bases. Original processing notes: Using reference gene primer amplification, nucleated cell counts were estimated. TCRdb keeps only in-frame clones here, not all; method: immunoSEQ multiplex PCR. V, J and clone size reflect that table, while D and trimming were determined from the DNA. The sample holds some 150,000 clones; more than 80% are singletons and the top ten take 2.2%. In its sample, this clone was seen once. Material: peripheral blood. This TCR was recovered from a man aged 65 to 79 with acute or convalescent COVID-19. V is TRBV7-2 and J is TRBJ2-4; 7 nucleotides agree with TRBD2. The CDR3 loop reads CASSFRGTTDGIQYF. For the CDR3, the DNA is TGTGCCAGCAGCTTCCGAGGGACTACCGACGGCATTCAGTACTTC.